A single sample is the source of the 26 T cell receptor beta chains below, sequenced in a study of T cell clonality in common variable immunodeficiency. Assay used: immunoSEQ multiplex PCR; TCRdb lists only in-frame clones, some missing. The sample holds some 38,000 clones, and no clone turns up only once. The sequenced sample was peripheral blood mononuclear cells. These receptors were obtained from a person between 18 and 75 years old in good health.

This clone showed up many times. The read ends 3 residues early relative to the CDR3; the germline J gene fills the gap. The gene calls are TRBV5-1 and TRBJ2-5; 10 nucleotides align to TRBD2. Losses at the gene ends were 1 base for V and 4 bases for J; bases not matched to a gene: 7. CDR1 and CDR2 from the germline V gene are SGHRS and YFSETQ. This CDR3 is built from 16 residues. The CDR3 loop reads CASSLSAGGVRETQYF. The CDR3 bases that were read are TGCGCCAGCAGCTTGTCAGCGGGAGGGGTGCGAGAGACC.

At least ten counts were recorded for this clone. CDR3 DNA, as far as it was read: TGTGCCAGCAGCCGACCGGGACTAGCGGACTTCTCCTACAATGAG. Its translation: CASSRPGLADFSYNE. The complete CDR3 sequence is CASSRPGLADFSYNEQFF. The V gene is TRBV7-8, the J gene TRBJ2-1; 11 nucleotides align to TRBD2. The sequence runs out 3 residues before the end of the CDR3; the remainder is reconstructed from the germline J gene. V shed 5 bases and J 0 bases; nucleotides not matched to a gene: 9. The CDR3 is 18 residues long. CDR1 and CDR2 from the germline V gene are SGHVS and FQNEAQ.

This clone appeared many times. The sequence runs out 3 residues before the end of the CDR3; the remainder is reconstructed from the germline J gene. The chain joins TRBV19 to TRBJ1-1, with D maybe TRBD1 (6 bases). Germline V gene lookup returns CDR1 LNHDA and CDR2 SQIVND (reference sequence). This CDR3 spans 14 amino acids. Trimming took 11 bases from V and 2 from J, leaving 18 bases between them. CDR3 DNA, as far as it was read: TGTGCCGCTAGGGGGGGTCCAACAAACACTGAA. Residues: CAARGGPTNTE. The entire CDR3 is CAARGGPTNTEAFF.

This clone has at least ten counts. The sequenced CDR3 bases are TGCGCCAGCAGCCCCGGGACAGGGGCTAACTATGGC. This gives the protein CASSPGTGANYG. The CDR3, in full, reads CASSPGTGANYGYTF. V gene TRBV10-1 combines with J gene TRBJ1-2; 10 bases align to TRBD1. The missing CDR3 end, 3 residues past where the read stops, is filled in from the germline J gene. The V segment lost 6 bases and the J segment 0 bases; nucleotides outside the gene matches: 4. In germline, CDR1 is WNHNN, CDR2 SYGVQD (reference sequence). This CDR3 is 15 amino acids long.

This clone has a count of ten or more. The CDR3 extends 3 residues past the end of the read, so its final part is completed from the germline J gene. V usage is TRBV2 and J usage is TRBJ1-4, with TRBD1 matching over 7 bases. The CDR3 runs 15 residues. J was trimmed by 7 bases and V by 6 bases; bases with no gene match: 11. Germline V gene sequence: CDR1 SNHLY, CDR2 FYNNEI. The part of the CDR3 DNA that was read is TGTGCCAGCAGGACTCAGGGGGAAGGAGGTGAAAAA. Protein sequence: CASRTQGEGGEK. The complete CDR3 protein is CASRTQGEGGEKLFF.

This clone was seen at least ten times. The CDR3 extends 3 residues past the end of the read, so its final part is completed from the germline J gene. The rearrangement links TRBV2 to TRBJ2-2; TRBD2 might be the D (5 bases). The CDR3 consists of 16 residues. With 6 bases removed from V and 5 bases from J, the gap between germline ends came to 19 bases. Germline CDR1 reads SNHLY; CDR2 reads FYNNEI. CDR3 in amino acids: CASSQRALFQTGELFF. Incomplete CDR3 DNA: TGTGCCAGCAGCCAGAGGGCCCTTTTCCAAACCGGGGAG.

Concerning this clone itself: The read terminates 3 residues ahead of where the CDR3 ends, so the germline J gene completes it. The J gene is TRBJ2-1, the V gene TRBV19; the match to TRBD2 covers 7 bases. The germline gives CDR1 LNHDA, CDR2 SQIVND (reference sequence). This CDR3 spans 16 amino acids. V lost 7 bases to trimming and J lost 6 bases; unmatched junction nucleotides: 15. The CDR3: CASNRRGPAGSNEQFF. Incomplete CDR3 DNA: TGTGCCAGTAACCGACGTGGCCCAGCGGGAAGCAATGAG.

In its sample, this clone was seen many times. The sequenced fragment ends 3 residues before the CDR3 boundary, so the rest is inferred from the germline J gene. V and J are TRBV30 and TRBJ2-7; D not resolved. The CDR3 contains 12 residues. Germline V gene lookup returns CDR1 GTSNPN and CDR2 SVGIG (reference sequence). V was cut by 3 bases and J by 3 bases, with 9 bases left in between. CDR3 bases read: TGTGCCTGGAGGGAAGCTAGCTACGAG. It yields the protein CAWREASYE. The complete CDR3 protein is CAWREASYEQYF.

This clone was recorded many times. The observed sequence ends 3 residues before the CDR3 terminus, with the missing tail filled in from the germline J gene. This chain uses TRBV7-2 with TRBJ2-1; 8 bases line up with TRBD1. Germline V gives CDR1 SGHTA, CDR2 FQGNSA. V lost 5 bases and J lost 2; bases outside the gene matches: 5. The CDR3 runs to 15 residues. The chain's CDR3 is CASSAGQAAYNEQFF. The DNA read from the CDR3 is TGTGCCAGCAGCGCGGGACAGGCTGCCTACAATGAG.

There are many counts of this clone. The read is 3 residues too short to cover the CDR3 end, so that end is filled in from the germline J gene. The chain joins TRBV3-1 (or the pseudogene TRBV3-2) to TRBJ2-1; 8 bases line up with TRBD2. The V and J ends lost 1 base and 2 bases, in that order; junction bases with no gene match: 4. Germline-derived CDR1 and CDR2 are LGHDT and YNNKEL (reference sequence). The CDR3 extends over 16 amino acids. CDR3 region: CASSQGGGRTYNEQFF. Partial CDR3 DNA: TGTGCCAGCAGCCAAGGTGGCGGGAGGACCTACAATGAG.

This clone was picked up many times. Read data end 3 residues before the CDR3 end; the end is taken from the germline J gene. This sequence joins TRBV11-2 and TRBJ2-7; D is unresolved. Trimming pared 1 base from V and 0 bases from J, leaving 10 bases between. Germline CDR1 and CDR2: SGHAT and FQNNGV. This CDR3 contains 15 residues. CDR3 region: CASSLGDTSSYEQYF. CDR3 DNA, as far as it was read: TGTGCCAGCAGCTTAGGTGACACAAGCTCCTACGAG.

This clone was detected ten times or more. The chain's CDR3 is CASDRYKTGLEAFF. The sequenced CDR3 bases are TGTGCCAGCGACCGTTATAAGACAGGCCTTGAA. The V gene is TRBV2, the J gene TRBJ1-1; D possibly corresponds to TRBD1 (6 bases). The CDR3 goes on 3 residues after the read ends, and that part is filled in from the germline J gene. V gave up 8 bases and J gave up 7 bases, with 20 bases separating them. The CDR3 consists of 14 residues. From germline, CDR1 is SNHLY and CDR2 FYNNEI.

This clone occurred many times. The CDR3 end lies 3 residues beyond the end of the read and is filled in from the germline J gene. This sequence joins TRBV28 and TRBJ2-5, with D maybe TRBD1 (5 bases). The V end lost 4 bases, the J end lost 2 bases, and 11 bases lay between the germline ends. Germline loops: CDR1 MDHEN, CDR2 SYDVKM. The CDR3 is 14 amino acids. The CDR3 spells CASSSGLRQETQYF. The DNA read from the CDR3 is TGTGCCAGCAGTTCAGGGCTCAGGCAAGAGACC.

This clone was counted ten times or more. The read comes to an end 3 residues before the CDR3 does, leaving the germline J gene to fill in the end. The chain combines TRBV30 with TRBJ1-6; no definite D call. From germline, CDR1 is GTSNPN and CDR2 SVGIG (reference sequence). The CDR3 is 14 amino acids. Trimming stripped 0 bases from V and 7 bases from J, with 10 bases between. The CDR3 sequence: CAWSVDGFNSPLHF. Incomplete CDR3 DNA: TGTGCCTGGAGTGTCGACGGGTTCAATTCACCC.

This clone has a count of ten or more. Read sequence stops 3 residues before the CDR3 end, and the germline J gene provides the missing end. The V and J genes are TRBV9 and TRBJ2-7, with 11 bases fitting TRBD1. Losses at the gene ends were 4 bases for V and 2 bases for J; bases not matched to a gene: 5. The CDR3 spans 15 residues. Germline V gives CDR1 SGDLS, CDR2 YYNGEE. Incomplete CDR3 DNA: TGTGCCAGCAGCTTCGGGACAGGGGGAGCCTACGAG. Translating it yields CASSFGTGGAYE. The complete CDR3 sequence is CASSFGTGGAYEQYF.

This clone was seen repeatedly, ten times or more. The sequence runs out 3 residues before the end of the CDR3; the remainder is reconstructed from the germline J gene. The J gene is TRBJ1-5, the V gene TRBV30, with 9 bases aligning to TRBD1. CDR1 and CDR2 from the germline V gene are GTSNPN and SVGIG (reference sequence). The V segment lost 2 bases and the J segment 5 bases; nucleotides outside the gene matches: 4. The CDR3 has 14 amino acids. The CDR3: CAWSLTGGHQPQHF. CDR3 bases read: TGTGCCTGGAGTCTAACAGGGGGCCATCAGCCC. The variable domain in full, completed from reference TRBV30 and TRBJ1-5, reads SQTIHQWPATLVQPVGSPLSLECTVEGTSNPNLYWYRQAAGRGLQLLFYSVGIGQISSEVPQNLSASRPQDRQFILSSKKLLLSDSGFYLCAWSLTGGHQPQHFGDGTRLSIL.

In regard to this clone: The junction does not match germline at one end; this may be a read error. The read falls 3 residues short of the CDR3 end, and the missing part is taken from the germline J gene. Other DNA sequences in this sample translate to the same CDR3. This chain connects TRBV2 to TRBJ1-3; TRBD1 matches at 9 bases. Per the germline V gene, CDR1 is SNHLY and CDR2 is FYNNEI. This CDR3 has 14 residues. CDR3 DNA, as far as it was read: TGTGCCAGCAGCCGGGACAGGGAAAGAAACACA. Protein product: CASSRDRERNT. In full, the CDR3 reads CASSRDRERNTIYF. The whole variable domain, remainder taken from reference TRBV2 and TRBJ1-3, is EPEVTQTPSHQVTQMGQEVILRCVPISNHLYFYWYRQILGQKVEFLVSFYNNEISEKSEIFDDQFSVERPDGSNFTLKIRSTKLEDSAMYFCASSRDRERNTIYFGEGSWLTVV.

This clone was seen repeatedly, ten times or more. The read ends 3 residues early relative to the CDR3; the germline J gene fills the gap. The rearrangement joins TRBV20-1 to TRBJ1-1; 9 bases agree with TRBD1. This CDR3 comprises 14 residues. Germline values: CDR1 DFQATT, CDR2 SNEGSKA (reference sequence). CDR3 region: CSARGPSGTGSAFF. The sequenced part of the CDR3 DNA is TGCAGTGCTAGAGGCCCCTCCGGGACAGGGAGT.

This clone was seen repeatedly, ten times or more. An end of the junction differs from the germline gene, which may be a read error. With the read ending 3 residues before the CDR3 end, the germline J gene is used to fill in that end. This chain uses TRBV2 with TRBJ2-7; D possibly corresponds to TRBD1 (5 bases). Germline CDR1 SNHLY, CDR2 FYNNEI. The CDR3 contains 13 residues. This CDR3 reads CAGRVSLSYEQYF. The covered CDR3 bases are TGTGCCGGCAGGGTATCACTCTCCTACGAG.

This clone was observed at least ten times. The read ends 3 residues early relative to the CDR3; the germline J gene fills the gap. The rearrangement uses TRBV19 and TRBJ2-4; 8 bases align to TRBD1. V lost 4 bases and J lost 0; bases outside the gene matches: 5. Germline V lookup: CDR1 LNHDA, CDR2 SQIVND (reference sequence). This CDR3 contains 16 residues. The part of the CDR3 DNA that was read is TGTGCCAGTAGTACCACGGGACAGGTAGCCAAAAACATT. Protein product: CASSTTGQVAKNI. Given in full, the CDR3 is CASSTTGQVAKNIQYF. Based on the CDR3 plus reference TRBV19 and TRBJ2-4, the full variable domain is DGGITQSPKYLFRKEGQNVTLSCEQNLNHDAMYWYRQDPGQGLRLIYYSQIVNDFQKGDIAEGYSVSREKKESFPLTVTSAQKNPTAFYLCASSTTGQVAKNIQYFGAGTRLSVL.

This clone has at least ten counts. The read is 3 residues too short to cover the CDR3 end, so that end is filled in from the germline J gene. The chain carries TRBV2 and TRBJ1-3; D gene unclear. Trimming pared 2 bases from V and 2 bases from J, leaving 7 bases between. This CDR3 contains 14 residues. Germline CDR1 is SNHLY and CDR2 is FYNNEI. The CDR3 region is CASSEQAAGNTIYF. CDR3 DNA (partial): TGTGCCAGCAGTGAACAGGCCGCTGGAAACACC.

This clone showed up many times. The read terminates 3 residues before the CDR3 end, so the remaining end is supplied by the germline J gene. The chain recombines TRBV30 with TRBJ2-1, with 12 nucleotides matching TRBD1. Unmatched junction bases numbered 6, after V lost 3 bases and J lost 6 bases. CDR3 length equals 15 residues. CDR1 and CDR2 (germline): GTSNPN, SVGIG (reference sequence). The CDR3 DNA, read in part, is TGTGCCTGGAGCTTCGGGACAGGGGGCTTCAATGAG. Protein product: CAWSFGTGGFNE. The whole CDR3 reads CAWSFGTGGFNEQFF.

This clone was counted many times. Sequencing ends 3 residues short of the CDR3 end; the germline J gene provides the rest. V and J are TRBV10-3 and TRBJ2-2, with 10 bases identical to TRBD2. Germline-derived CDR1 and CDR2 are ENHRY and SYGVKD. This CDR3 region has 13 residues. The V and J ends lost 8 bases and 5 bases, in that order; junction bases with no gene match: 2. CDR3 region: CAIGSGRTGELFF. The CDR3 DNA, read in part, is TGTGCCATCGGTAGCGGGAGGACCGGGGAG.

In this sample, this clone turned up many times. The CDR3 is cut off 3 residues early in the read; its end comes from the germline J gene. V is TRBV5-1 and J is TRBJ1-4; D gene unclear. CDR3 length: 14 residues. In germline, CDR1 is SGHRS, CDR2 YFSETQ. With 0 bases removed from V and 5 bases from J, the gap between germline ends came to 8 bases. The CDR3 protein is CASSLDSPNEKLFF. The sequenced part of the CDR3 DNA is TGCGCCAGCAGCTTGGACAGCCCCAATGAAAAA.

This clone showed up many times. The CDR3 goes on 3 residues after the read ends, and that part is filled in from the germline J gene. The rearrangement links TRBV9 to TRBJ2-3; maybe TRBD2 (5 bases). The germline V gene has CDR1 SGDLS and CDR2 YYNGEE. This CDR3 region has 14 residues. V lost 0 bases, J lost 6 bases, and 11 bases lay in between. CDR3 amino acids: CASSVAVGVDTQYF. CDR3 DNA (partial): TGTGCCAGCAGCGTAGCTGTCGGGGTGGATACG.

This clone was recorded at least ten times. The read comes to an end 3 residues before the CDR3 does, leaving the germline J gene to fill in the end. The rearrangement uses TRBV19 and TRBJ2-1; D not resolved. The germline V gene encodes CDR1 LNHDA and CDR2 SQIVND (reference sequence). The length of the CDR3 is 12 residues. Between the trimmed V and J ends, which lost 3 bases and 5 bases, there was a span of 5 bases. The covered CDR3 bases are TGTGCCAGTAGTATTTATGACAATGAG. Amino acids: CASSIYDNE. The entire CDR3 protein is CASSIYDNEQFF.